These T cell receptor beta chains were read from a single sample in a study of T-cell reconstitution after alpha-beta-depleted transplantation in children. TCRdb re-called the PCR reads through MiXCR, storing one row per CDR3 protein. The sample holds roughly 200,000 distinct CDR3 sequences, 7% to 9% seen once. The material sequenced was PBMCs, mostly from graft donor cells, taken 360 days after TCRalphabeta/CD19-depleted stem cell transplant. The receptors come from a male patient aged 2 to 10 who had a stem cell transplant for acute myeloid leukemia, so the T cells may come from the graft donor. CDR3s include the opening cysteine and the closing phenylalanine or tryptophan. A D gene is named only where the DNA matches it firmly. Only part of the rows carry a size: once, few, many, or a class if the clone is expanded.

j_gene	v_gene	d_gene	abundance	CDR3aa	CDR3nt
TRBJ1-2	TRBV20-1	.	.	CSASQGGGYTF	TGCAGTGCTAGTCAGGGAGGTGGCTACACCTTC
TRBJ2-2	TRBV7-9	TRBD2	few	CASSSREAPNTGELFF	TGTGCCAGCAGCTCCCGGGAGGCGCCGAACACCGGGGAGCTGTTTTTT
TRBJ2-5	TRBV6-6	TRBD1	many	CASWGQGKTQYF	TGTGCCAGCTGGGGACAGGGGAAGACCCAGTACTTC
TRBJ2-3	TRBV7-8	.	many	CASSPAITDTQYF	TGTGCCAGCAGCCCCGCCATCACAGATACGCAGTATTTT
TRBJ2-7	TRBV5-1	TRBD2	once	CDSSAQAGASYEQYF	TGCGACAGCAGCGCTCAAGCGGGAGCCTCCTACGAGCAGTACTTC
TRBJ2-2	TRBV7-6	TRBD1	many	CASSPRQGTGELFF	TGTGCCAGCAGCCCCCGACAGGGAACCGGGGAGCTGTTTTTT
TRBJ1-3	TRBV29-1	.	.	CSVADIGNTIYF	TGCAGCGTTGCTGACATCGGAAACACCATATATTTT
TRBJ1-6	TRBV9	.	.	CASSVGPDKSSPLHF	TGTGCCAGCAGCGTAGGGCCGGACAAATCCTCACCCCTCCACTTT
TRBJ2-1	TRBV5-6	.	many	CASNIQDEQFF	TGTGCCAGCAACATACAAGATGAGCAGTTCTTC
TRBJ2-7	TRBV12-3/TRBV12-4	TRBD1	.	CASSWTGFLEQYF	TGTGCCAGCAGTTGGACAGGGTTCTTGGAGCAGTACTTC
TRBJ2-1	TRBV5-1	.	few	CASSLFLERSNYNEQFF	TGCGCCAGCAGCTTGTTTCTGGAGCGATCAAACTACAATGAGCAGTTCTTC
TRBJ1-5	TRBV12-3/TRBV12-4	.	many	CASSYTTNQPQHF	TGTGCCAGCAGTTACACCACTAATCAGCCCCAGCATTTT
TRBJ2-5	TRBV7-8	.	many	CASSLVGFQETQYF	TGTGCCAGCAGCTTAGTAGGCTTCCAAGAGACCCAGTACTTC
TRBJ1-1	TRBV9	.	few	CASRRGGMNTEAFF	TGTGCCAGCAGGAGAGGAGGGATGAACACTGAAGCTTTCTTT
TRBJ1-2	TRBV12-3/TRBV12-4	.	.	CASSFQGYGYTF	TGTGCCAGCAGTTTCCAGGGCTATGGCTACACCTTC
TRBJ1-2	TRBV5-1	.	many	CASSRGGERGYTF	TGCGCCAGCAGCCGCGGGGGGGAGCGAGGCTACACCTTC
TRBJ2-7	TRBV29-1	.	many	CSASTGRAYEQYF	TGCAGCGCTTCGACAGGGAGGGCATACGAGCAGTACTTC
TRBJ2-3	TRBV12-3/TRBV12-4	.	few	CASSRAVAVGGDTQYF	TGTGCCAGCAGCCGGGCCGTAGCGGTCGGAGGGGATACGCAGTATTTT
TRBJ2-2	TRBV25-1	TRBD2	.	CATGLAGVKTGELFF	TGTGCCACCGGACTAGCGGGAGTAAAAACCGGGGAGCTGTTTTTT
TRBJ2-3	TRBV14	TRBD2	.	CASNRGGTDTQYF	TGTGCCAGCAATCGGGGGGGCACAGATACGCAGTATTTT
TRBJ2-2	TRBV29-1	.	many	CSAGSSAGELFF	TGCAGCGCGGGGTCTAGCGCCGGGGAGCTGTTTTTT
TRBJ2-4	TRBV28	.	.	CASSSQGLKGKNIQYF	TGTGCCAGCAGTTCTCAGGGGTTGAAGGGGAAAAACATTCAGTACTTC
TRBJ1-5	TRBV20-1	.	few	CSATLIPGPSNQPQHF	TGCAGTGCTACCCTCATTCCGGGACCGAGCAATCAGCCCCAGCATTTT
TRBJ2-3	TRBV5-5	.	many	CASSLAYNTDTQYF	TGTGCCAGCAGCTTGGCCTACAACACAGATACGCAGTATTTT
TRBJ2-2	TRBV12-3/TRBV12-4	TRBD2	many	CASSLSPQREGTGELFF	TGTGCCAGCAGTTTGTCCCCCCAACGGGAGGGCACCGGGGAGCTGTTTTTT